The 15 T cell receptor beta chains given below trace back to one sample, sequenced in a study of CD8+CD57+ T cells in acquired aplastic anemia. It was genomic DNA that served as the template for profiling TCR beta VDJ and CDR3. Using its own MiXCR run on the reads, TCRdb lists one record per CDR3 protein. The sample records approximately 99,000 distinct CDR3 sequences, around 50% being singletons. Source material: sorted CD4+, CD8+, or CD8+CD57+ T cells (not recorded which) from PBMCs. Every receptor here comes from a human donor in good health, serving as a control.

In its sample, this clonotype was seen a few times. J is TRBJ2-3 and V is TRBV20-1, with 9 bases lining up with TRBD1. CDR3 length: 14 residues. The germline V gene has CDR1 DFQATT and CDR2 SNEGSKA (reference sequence). For the CDR3, the DNA is TGCAGATCAACCTCGGGACAGGGTATCGATACGCAGTATTTT. This sequence encodes CRSTSGQGIDTQYF.

The CDR3 nucleotides are TGTGCCAGCAGCTATTTCGGGGGCCACACAGATACGCAGTATTTT. Protein product: CASSYFGGHTDTQYF. The chain carries TRBV11-1 and TRBJ2-3; D may be TRBD1 or TRBD2 (6 bases each). CDR3 size: 15 residues. V gave up 4 bases and J gave up 2 bases, with 13 bases separating them. CDR1 and CDR2 from the germline V gene are SGHAT and FQDESV (reference sequence).

The chain recombines TRBV7-6 with TRBJ2-7, with D possibly matching TRBD1 (6 bases). This CDR3 has 14 amino acids. V was clipped by 5 bases and J by 4 bases, with 15 bases between them. Germline V CDR1 and CDR2: SGHVS, FNYEAQ. This CDR3 reads CASSETGSLYEQYF. In DNA, the CDR3 is TGTGCCAGCAGCGAGACAGGCTCCCTTTACGAGCAGTACTTC.

Ten or more counts support this clonotype. This chain joins TRBV6-5 and TRBJ1-1; D is undetermined. Germline V gene sequence: CDR1 MNHEY, CDR2 SVGAGI. The V and J ends lost 5 bases and 1 base respectively, with 5 bases between them. This CDR3 is 12 amino acids long. The CDR3 spells CASSPQNTEAFF. In DNA, the CDR3 is TGTGCCAGCAGTCCACAGAACACTGAAGCTTTCTTT.

The V call is TRBV7-9, the J call TRBJ1-1; D is unresolved. V lost 5 bases and J lost 1, with 8 bases in between. Germline loops: CDR1 SEHNR, CDR2 FQNEAQ (reference sequence). This CDR3 comprises 13 residues. CDR3: CASSPTRNTEAFF. For the CDR3, the DNA is TGTGCCAGCAGCCCAACAAGGAACACTGAAGCTTTCTTT.

This clonotype was picked up many times. The chain employs TRBV7-6 and TRBJ2-1, with TRBD2 matching 7 bases. Germline lookup yields CDR1 SGHVS and CDR2 FNYEAQ. CDR3 size: 17 residues. Trimming at V came to 5 bases and at J to 0 bases, leaving 10 bases not matched to a gene. CDR3 sequence: CASSGKRGPSSYNEQFF. CDR3 bases: TGTGCCAGCAGCGGGAAGCGGGGACCGAGCTCCTACAATGAGCAGTTCTTC. The variable domain in full, with the rest retrieved from reference TRBV7-6 and TRBJ2-1, is GAGVSQSPRYKVTKRGQDVALRCDPISGHVSLYWYRQALGQGPEFLTYFNYEAQQDKSGLPNDRFSAERPEGSISTLTIQRTEQRDSAMYRCASSGKRGPSSYNEQFFGPGTRLTVL.

A note on this clonotype: Germline and junction disagree at one end, which may indicate a read error. The gene calls are TRBV7-2 and TRBJ1-2; D possibly corresponds to TRBD1 (5 bases). Germline values: CDR1 SGHTA, CDR2 FQGNSA. CDR3 length: 11 residues. CDR3 residues: CASSFGGLRDF. The CDR3 DNA is TGTGCCAGCAGCTTTGGGGGTTTGAGGGACTTC.

This chain connects TRBV25-1 to TRBJ1-6; D possibly corresponds to TRBD1 (5 bases). Trimming removed 5 bases from V and 9 bases from J, with 20 bases in between. Germline CDR1 MGHDK, CDR2 SYGVNS. CDR3 size: 16 residues. The DNA for the CDR3 is TGTGCCAGCAGTTTAGGAGCGGGCGGGGGTACTTCACCCCTCCACTTT. Its protein product is CASSLGAGGGTSPLHF.

This clonotype was recorded at least ten times. The chain uses TRBV5-1 and TRBJ2-7; a weak D match, TRBD1 (5 bases). Germline V lookup: CDR1 SGHRS, CDR2 YFSETQ. The CDR3 sequence is 16 residues long. V was pared by 0 bases and J by 5 bases, with 18 bases between. The CDR3 protein is CASSLDYAGRGHEQYF. The CDR3 coding sequence is TGCGCCAGCAGCTTGGATTACGCAGGTAGGGGTCACGAGCAGTACTTC.

CDR3 DNA: TGTGCCAGCAGCTTGATAGGGTCGGGTGAGCAGTTCTTC. As protein: CASSLIGSGEQFF. The chain has TRBV5-4 and TRBJ2-1; D is ambiguous. The V gene lost 1 base and the J gene lost 9 bases, with 11 bases spanning the gap. Looked up from germline, CDR1 is SGHNT and CDR2 is YYREEE (reference sequence). The CDR3 runs to 13 residues. The full variable domain, in which reference TRBV5-4 and TRBJ2-1 provide the parts outside the CDR3, is ETGVTQSPTHLIKTRGQQVTLRCSSQSGHNTVSWYQQALGQGPQFIFQYYREEENGRGNFPPRFSGLQFPNYSSELNVNALELDDSALYLCASSLIGSGEQFFGPGTRLTVL.

The chain has TRBV11-1 and TRBJ2-3; 8 bases match TRBD2. V trimming: 5 bases; J trimming: 4 bases; junction bases outside the gene matches: 5. Germline lookup yields CDR1 SGHAT and CDR2 FQDESV (reference sequence). The CDR3 is made up of 14 amino acids. The CDR3 loop is CASSGTGGADTQYF. CDR3 in DNA: TGTGCCAGCAGCGGAACCGGGGGGGCAGATACGCAGTATTTT. Full variable domain (missing parts from reference TRBV11-1 and TRBJ2-3): EAEVAQSPRYKITEKSQAVAFWCDPISGHATLYWYRQILGQGPELLVQFQDESVVDDSQLPKDRFSAERLKGVDSTLKIQPAELGDSAMYLCASSGTGGADTQYFGPGTRLTVL.

V and J are TRBV6-1 and TRBJ1-2, with D perhaps matching TRBD1 (6 bases). Germline V gene sequence: CDR1 MNHNS, CDR2 SASEGT. The CDR3 has 15 amino acids. V lost 2 bases to trimming and J lost 12 bases, with 22 bases between them. The CDR3 DNA reads as TGTGCCAGCAGTGAATTCTGGAGGGGGGTCTCCGGAAACACCTTC. Encoded protein: CASSEFWRGVSGNTF.

Many counts were recorded for this clonotype. V is TRBV6-1 and J is TRBJ2-7; D unclear. The CDR3 has 12 residues. The V gene lost 4 bases and the J gene lost 2 bases, with 6 bases spanning the gap. Germline assignment: CDR1 MNHNS and CDR2 SASEGT. In nucleotides, the CDR3 is TGTGCCAGCAGTGTAGGAACCTACGAGCAGTACTTC. It is translated as CASSVGTYEQYF.

V usage is TRBV19 and J usage is TRBJ1-2; D is possibly TRBD1 (5 bases). The germline CDR1 and CDR2 sequences are LNHDA and SQIVND (reference sequence). This CDR3 contains 12 residues. The V gene lost 4 bases and the J gene lost 3 bases, with 6 bases spanning the gap. The CDR3 DNA sequence: TGTGCCAGTAGTAAGACAGACTATGGCTACACCTTC. It encodes CASSKTDYGYTF.

This clonotype has ten or more counts. The V gene is TRBV15, the J gene TRBJ1-1; D perhaps matches TRBD1 (5 bases). V was shortened by 7 bases and J by 3 bases, with 15 bases between the two germline ends. This CDR3 region has 14 residues. CDR1 is LNHNV and CDR2 is YYDKDF in the germline V gene (reference sequence). The CDR3 loop is CATNTRGWDTEAFF. As DNA, the CDR3 is TGTGCCACCAATACGAGGGGCTGGGACACTGAAGCTTTCTTT.